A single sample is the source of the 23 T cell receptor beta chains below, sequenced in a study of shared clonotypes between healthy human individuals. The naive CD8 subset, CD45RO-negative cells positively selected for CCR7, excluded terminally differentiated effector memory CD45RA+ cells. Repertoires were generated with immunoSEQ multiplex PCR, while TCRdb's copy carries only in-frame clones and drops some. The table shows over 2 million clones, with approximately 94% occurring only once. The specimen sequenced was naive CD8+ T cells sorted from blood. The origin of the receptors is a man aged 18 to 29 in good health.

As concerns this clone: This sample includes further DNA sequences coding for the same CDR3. The CDR3 sequence: CASSEGQLNTGELFF. For the CDR3, the DNA is TGTGCCAGCAGTGAAGGACAGCTGAACACCGGGGAGCTGTTTTTT. The chain uses TRBV2 and TRBJ2-2; D might be TRBD1 (5 bases). The V gene's germline CDR1 is SNHLY and CDR2 FYNNEI. V was shortened by 1 base and J by 1 base, with 7 bases between the two germline ends. CDR3 size: 15 residues. The variable domain in full, completed from reference TRBV2 and TRBJ2-2, reads EPEVTQTPSHQVTQMGQEVILRCVPISNHLYFYWYRQILGQKVEFLVSFYNNEISEKSEIFDDQFSVERPDGSNFTLKIRSTKLEDSAMYFCASSEGQLNTGELFFGEGSRLTVL.

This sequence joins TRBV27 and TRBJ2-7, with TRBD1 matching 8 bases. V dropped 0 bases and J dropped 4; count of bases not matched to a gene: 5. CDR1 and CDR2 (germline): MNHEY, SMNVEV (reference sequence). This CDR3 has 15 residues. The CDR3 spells CASSLSDRGTYEQYF. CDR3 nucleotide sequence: TGTGCCAGCAGTTTATCTGACAGGGGCACTTACGAGCAGTACTTC.

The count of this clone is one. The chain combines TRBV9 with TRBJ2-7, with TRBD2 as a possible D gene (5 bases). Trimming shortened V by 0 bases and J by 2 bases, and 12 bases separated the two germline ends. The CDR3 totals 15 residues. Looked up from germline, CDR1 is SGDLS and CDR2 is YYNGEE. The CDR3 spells CASSVADSDTYEQYF. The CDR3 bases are TGTGCCAGCAGCGTAGCTGATAGCGACACCTACGAGCAGTACTTC.

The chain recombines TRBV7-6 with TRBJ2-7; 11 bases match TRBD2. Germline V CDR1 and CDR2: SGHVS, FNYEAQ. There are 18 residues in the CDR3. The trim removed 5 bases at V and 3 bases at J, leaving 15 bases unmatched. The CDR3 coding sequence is TGTGCCAGCAGCCACCCGGGACTGGGGACTAGCGGCGGCTACGAGCAGTACTTC. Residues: CASSHPGLGTSGGYEQYF.

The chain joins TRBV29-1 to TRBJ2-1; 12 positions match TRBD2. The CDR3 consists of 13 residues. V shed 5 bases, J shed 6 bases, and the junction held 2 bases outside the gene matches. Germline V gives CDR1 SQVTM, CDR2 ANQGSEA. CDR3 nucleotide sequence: TGCAGCGTTTCTAGCGGGGGGGTCAATGAGCAGTTCTTC. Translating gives CSVSSGGVNEQFF.

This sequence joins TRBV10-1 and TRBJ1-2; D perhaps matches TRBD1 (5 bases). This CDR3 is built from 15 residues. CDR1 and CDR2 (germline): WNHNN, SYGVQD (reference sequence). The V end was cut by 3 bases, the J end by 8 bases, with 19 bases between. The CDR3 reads CASSDGGSPMGGYTF. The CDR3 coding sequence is TGCGCCAGCAGTGACGGGGGATCCCCTATGGGCGGCTACACCTTC.

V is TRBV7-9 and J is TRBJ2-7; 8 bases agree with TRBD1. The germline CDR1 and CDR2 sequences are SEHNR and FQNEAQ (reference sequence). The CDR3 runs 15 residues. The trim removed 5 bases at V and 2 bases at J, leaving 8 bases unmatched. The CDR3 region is CASSLGTGVTYEQYF. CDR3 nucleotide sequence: TGTGCCAGCAGCCTCGGGACAGGTGTAACCTACGAGCAGTACTTC. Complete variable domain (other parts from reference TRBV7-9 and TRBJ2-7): DTGVSQNPRHKITKRGQNVTFRCDPISEHNRLYWYRQTLGQGPEFLTYFQNEAQLEKSRLLSDRFSAERPKGSFSTLEIQRTEQGDSAMYLCASSLGTGVTYEQYFGPGTRLTVT.

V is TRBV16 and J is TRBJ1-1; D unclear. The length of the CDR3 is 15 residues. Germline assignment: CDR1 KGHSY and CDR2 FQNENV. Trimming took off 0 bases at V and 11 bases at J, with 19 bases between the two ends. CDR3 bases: TGTGCCAGCAGCCAATCGAGCCCCGGGTCACTCCCGGCTTTCTTT. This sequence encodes CASSQSSPGSLPAFF. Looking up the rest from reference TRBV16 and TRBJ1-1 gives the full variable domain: GEEVAQTPKHLVRGEGQKAKLYCAPIKGHSYVFWYQQVLKNEFKFLISFQNENVFDETGMPKERFSAKCLPNSPCSLEIQATKLEDSAVYFCASSQSSPGSLPAFFGQGTRLTVV.

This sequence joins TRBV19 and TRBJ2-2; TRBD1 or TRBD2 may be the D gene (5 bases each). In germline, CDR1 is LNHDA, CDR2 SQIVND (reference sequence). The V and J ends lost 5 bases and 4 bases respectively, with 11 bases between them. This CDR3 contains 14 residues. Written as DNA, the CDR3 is TGTGCCAGTAGTCTGGGGACGAGCACCGGGGAGCTGTTTTTT. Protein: CASSLGTSTGELFF.

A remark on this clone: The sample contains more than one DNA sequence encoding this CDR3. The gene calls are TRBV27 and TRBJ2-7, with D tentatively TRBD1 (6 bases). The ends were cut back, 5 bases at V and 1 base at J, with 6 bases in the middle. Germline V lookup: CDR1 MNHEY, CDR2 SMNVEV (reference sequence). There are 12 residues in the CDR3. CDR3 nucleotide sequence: TGTGCCAGCAGTGACAGGTCCTACGAGCAGTACTTC. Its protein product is CASSDRSYEQYF.

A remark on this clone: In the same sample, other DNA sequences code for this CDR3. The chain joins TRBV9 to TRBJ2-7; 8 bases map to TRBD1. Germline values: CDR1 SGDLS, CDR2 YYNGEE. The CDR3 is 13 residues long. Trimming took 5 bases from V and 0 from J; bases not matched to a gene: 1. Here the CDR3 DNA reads TGTGCCAGCAGAGGACAGGGCTCCTACGAGCAGTACTTC. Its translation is CASRGQGSYEQYF.

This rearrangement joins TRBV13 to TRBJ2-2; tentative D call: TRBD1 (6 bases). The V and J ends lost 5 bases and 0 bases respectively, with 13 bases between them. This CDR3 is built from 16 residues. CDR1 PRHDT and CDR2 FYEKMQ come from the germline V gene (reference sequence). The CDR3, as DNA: TGTGCCAGCAGCGGAGACAGGTCGGCGAACACCGGGGAGCTGTTTTTT. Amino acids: CASSGDRSANTGELFF. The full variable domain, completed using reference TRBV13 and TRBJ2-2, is AAGVIQSPRHLIKEKRETATLKCYPIPRHDTVYWYQQGPGQDPQFLISFYEKMQSDKGSIPDRFSAQQFSDYHSELNMSSLELGDSALYFCASSGDRSANTGELFFGEGSRLTVL.

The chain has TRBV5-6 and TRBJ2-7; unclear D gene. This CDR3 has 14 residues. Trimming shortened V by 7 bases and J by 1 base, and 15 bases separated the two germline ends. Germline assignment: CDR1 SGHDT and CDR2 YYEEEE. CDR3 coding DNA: TGTGCCAGCCTCGCCCAGCAGAGTTCCTACGAGCAGTACTTC. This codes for CASLAQQSSYEQYF.

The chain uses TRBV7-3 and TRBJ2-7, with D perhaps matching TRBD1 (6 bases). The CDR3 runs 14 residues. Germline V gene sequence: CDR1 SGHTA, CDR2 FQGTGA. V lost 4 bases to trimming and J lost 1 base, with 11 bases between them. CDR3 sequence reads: CASSSPGQSYEQYF. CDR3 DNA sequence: TGTGCCAGCAGCTCCCCGGGACAATCCTACGAGCAGTACTTC.

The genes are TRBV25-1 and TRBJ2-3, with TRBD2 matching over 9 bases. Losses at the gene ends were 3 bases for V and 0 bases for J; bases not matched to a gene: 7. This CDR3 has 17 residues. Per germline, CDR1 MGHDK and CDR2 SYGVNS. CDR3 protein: CASSEISGRLSTDTQYF. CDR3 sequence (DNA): TGTGCCAGCAGTGAGATTAGCGGGAGACTAAGCACAGATACGCAGTATTTT.

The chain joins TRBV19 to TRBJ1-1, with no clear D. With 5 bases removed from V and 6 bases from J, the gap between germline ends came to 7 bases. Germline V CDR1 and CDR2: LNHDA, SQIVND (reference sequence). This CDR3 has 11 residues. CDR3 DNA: TGTGCCAGTAGTGTAGGACCTGAAGCTTTCTTT. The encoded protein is CASSVGPEAFF.

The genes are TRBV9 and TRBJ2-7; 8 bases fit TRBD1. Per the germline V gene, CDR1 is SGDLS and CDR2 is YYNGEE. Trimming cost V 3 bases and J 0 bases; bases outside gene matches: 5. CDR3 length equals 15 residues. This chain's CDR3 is CASSEGTGASYEQYF. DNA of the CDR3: TGTGCCAGCAGCGAGGGGACAGGAGCCTCCTACGAGCAGTACTTC.

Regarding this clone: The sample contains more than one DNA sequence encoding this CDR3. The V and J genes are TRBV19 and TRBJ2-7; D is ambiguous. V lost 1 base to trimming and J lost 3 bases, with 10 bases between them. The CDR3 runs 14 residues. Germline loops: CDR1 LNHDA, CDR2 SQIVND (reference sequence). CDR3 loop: CASSIAGVGYEQYF. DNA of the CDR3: TGTGCCAGTAGTATAGCCGGAGTTGGCTACGAGCAGTACTTC.

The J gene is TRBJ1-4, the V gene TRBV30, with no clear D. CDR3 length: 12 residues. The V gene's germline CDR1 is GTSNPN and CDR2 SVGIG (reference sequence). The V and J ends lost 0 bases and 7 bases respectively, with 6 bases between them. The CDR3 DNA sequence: TGTGCCTGGAGTGTATACGGTGAAAAACTGTTTTTT. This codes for CAWSVYGEKLFF.

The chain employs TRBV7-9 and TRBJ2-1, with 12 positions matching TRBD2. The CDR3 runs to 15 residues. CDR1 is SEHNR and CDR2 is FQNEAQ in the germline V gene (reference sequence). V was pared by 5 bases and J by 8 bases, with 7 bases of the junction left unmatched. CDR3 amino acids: CASSRLAGARDEQFF. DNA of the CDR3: TGTGCCAGCAGCCGACTAGCGGGGGCGAGGGATGAGCAGTTCTTC. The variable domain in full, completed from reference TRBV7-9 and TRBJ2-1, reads DTGVSQNPRHKITKRGQNVTFRCDPISEHNRLYWYRQTLGQGPEFLTYFQNEAQLEKSRLLSDRFSAERPKGSFSTLEIQRTEQGDSAMYLCASSRLAGARDEQFFGPGTRLTVL.

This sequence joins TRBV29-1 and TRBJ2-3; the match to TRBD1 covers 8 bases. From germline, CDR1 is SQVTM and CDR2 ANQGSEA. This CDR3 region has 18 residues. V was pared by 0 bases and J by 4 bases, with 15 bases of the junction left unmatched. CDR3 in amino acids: CSVEDRGLYSEGSDTQYF. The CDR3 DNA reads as TGCAGCGTTGAAGACAGGGGGCTATACTCCGAAGGGTCAGATACGCAGTATTTT.

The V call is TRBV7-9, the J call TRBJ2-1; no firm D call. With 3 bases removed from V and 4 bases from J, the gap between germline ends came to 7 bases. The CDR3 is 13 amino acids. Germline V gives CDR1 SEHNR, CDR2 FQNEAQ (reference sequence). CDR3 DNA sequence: TGTGCCAGCAGCTTCATGGGTTACAATGAGCAGTTCTTC. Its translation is CASSFMGYNEQFF. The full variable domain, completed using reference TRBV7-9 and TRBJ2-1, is DTGVSQNPRHKITKRGQNVTFRCDPISEHNRLYWYRQTLGQGPEFLTYFQNEAQLEKSRLLSDRFSAERPKGSFSTLEIQRTEQGDSAMYLCASSFMGYNEQFFGPGTRLTVL.

The CDR3 protein is CASSYHPGLGTDTQYF. CDR3 DNA sequence: TGTGCCAGCAGTTACCACCCGGGGCTGGGCACAGATACGCAGTATTTT. The chain couples TRBV6-7 to TRBJ2-3; possibly TRBD1 or TRBD2 for D (5 bases each). TRBV6-7 is known as an ORF, though its function is uncertain. CDR3 length: 16 residues. Trimming removed 2 bases at V and 1 base at J, with 13 bases between.